What follows describes a single T cell receptor beta chain. The antigen is undetermined. This sample is drawn from a study of T cell responses to AZD1222 COVID-19 vaccine. Overall study findings and caveats: Every sample of the repertoires postdated the peak T cell response. Spike-specific TCR breadth and depth went up after people got two AZD1222 doses. Donors skewed white British and female; clonal diversity was possibly underestimated.

Generated by immunoSEQ multiplex PCR, the TCRdb table keeps only in-frame clones and is missing some. This sample has 100,000 to 150,000 clones, with about nine tenths found just once. Trimming took 4 bases from V and 2 from J, leaving 12 bases between them. CDR1 is SGHRS, CDR2 YFSETQ, per germline. The CDR3 has 14 residues. Material: peripheral blood, obtained on day 0 of AZD1222 vaccination. This chain uses TRBV5-1 with TRBJ2-5; D is possibly TRBD2 (6 bases). The receptor was isolated from an adult in good health. The CDR3 bases are TGCGCCAGCAGCGAGGGACTTGGACAAGAGACCCAGTACTTC. Protein: CASSEGLGQETQYF.